This TCR beta chain emerged from a study of T-cell memory formation after mild COVID-19. From germline, CDR1 is DFQATT and CDR2 SNEGSKA (reference sequence). CDR3 length: 14 amino acids. V gave up 3 bases and J gave up 0 bases, with 9 bases separating them. Points on this clonotype: The antigen remains unidentified.

From 5'RACE with constant-segment primers came TCR alpha and TCR beta cDNA libraries that carried sample barcodes and UMIs. TCRdb analysed the 5' RACE reads with MiXCR anew, one entry per CDR3 protein. The data show approximately 500,000 distinct CDR3 sequences, nearly 25% seen once. Study-wide results and caveats: Clones contracting across day 15 to 85 had a balanced CD4/CD8 profile; later expanding clones leaned CD4+.

The TCR comes from an adult woman who had mild COVID-19 (a few samples of this study predate the infection). Cell type and time point are not known. What was sequenced was PBMCs or a T cell subset sorted from them (not recorded which). This chain connects TRBV20-1 to TRBJ1-3; D ambiguous. CDR3: CSARREFSGNTIYF. The DNA of the CDR3 is TGCAGTGCTAGGCGGGAGTTCTCTGGAAACACCATATATTTT.